This TCR beta chain was sequenced in a study of T cells in Graves' hyperthyroidism and ophthalmopathy. Whole-study results and caveats: Ophthalmopathy got predicted by the model a median around six months before its onset. Stable hyperthyroidism was told apart from ophthalmopathy by a model built on 13 V-J features.

V was pared by 3 bases and J by 4 bases, with 12 bases between. The CDR3 covers 14 residues. Germline V gene sequence: CDR1 SGHAT, CDR2 FQNNGV. With regard to this clonotype: Its antigen remains unidentified.

Pregnant or lactating patients were excluded, as were those with uncontrolled infection or other autoimmune disease. Using RNA transcripts as the source, TCR beta CDR3 regions were amplified. Researchers ran a first-round RT-PCR on the TCR CDR3 using the HTBI primer set. TCRdb fed the multiplex PCR reads into MiXCR, producing one record per CDR3 protein. The table shows hundreds of thousands of distinct CDR3 sequences, with around 24% occurring only once. The sample comprised blood. This receptor was identified in a woman in her 30s with Graves' ophthalmopathy. This chain connects TRBV11-2 to TRBJ1-2, with D maybe TRBD1 (6 bases). The CDR3 sequence is CASSFGGASYGYTF. The CDR3 DNA is TGTGCCAGCAGCTTCGGGGGGGCCAGCTATGGCTACACCTTC.